This passage covers 6 T cell receptor beta chains from one sample sequenced in a study of beta chain features in type 1 diabetes. Findings and caveats of the study: Shorter TCRB CDR3s, moderately but significantly so, were found in Type 1 diabetes patients in all four CD4+ subsets.

These receptors' antigens are unknown. Sequencing targeted expressed TCRB transcripts, as all isolated RNA had been reverse transcribed. Only in-frame clones appear in the TCRdb table, and some are missing; sequencing was by immunoSEQ multiplex PCR. The sample lists about 270,000 clones, roughly 13% occurring once. The sample was naive CD4+ T cells from blood. The receptors derive from a man between 25 and 39 years old with type 1 diabetes.

CDR3 protein: CASNSLSGGSYNEQFF. DNA for the CDR3: TGTGCCAGCAATTCACTTAGCGGGGGGTCCTACAATGAGCAGTTCTTC. V usage is TRBV27 and J usage is TRBJ2-1; 10 bases align to TRBD2. This CDR3 spans 16 amino acids. CDR1 MNHEY and CDR2 SMNVEV come from the germline V gene (reference sequence). V lost 7 bases and J lost 1; bases outside the gene matches: 7.

V usage is TRBV7-2 and J usage is TRBJ1-2; 7 positions match TRBD1. With V trimmed by 6 bases and J by 3 bases, 7 bases remained unmatched. The CDR3 extends over 14 amino acids. The germline V gene encodes CDR1 SGHTA and CDR2 FQGNSA. The CDR3 DNA sequence: TGTGCCAGCAGACTCGGACAGGCCTACTATGGCTACACCTTC. Its protein product is CASRLGQAYYGYTF.

This clone was observed a single time. The chain carries TRBV28 and TRBJ2-6; D gene unclear. This CDR3 contains 15 residues. CDR1 and CDR2 from the germline V gene are MDHEN and SYDVKM. Trimming stripped 1 base from V and 1 base from J, with 5 bases between. The CDR3 bases are TGTGCCAGCAGTTTATTCGTGTCTGGGGCCAACGTCCTGACTTTC. Amino acids: CASSLFVSGANVLTF.

This chain links TRBV4-2 with TRBJ1-4; D unclear. Looked up from germline, CDR1 is LGHNA and CDR2 is YNFKEQ. The CDR3 contains 13 residues. The ends were cut back, 0 bases at V and 8 bases at J, with 7 bases in the middle. For the CDR3, the DNA is TGTGCCAGCAGCCAAGATTTTGGCGAAAAACTGTTTTTT. As protein: CASSQDFGEKLFF.

The chain is built from TRBV18 and TRBJ2-7; D might be TRBD2 (6 bases). V lost 3 bases and J lost 4, with 16 bases in between. Germline CDR1 and CDR2: KGHSH and LQKENI. The length of the CDR3 is 15 residues. The CDR3 DNA reads TGTGCCAGCTCACCGGAGGGGCTGGGAGGATACGAGCAGTACTTC. Amino acids: CASSPEGLGGYEQYF.

This clone was counted only a few times. The CDR3 loop reads CASSLPRTGNTGELFF. Written as DNA, the CDR3 is TGTGCCAGCAGCCTACCCCGGACAGGAAACACCGGGGAGCTGTTTTTT. The V gene is TRBV7-9, the J gene TRBJ2-2; 7 nucleotides align to TRBD1. V dropped 5 bases and J dropped 2; count of bases not matched to a gene: 8. The CDR3 extends over 16 amino acids. The V gene's germline CDR1 is SEHNR and CDR2 FQNEAQ (reference sequence).